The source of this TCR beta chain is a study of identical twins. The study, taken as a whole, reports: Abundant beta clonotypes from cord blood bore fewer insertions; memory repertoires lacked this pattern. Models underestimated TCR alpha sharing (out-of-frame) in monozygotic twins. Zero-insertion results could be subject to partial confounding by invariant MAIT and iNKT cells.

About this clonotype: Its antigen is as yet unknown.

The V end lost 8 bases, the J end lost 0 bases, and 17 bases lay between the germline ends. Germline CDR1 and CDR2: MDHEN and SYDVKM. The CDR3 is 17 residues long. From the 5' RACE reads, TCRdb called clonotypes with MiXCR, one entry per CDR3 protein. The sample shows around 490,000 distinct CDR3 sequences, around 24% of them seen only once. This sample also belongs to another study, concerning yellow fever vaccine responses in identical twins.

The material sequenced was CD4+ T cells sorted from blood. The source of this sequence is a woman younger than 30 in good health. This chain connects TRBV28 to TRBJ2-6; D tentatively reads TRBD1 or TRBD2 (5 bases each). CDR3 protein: CASGRQLFHSGANVLTF. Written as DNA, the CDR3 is TGTGCCAGCGGGAGACAGCTATTCCACTCTGGGGCCAACGTCCTGACTTTC.